Below are 21 T cell receptor beta chains sequenced from a single sample in a study of cytomegalovirus exposure and HLA in healthy donors. Produced via immunoSEQ multiplex PCR; TCRdb's table is partial and in-frame only. The table lists 140,000 to 150,000 clones, just over 90% of them singletons. Source material: PBMCs. The receptors shown here come from a man between 18 and 35 years old in good health and CMV-seronegative.

The chain is built from TRBV11-3 and TRBJ1-1; D is perhaps TRBD1 (5 bases). CDR3 length: 14 residues. V lost 5 bases, J lost 5 bases, and 15 bases lay in between. Germline V lookup: CDR1 SGHNT, CDR2 YENEEA. The CDR3 DNA sequence: TGTGCCAGCAGCCCGGGACGGGGGGGAACTGAAGCTTTCTTT. Its protein is CASSPGRGGTEAFF.

The V call is TRBV6-5, the J call TRBJ2-7; D perhaps matches TRBD1 (5 bases). CDR1 is MNHEY, CDR2 SVGAGI, per germline. The CDR3 extends over 15 amino acids. With 10 bases removed from V and 4 bases from J, the gap between germline ends came to 23 bases. The CDR3 loop reads CAIPDIGPASYEQYF. The CDR3 bases are TGTGCCATCCCGGACATAGGGCCAGCTAGTTACGAGCAGTACTTC.

This chain connects TRBV5-4 to TRBJ2-7, with no clear D. The CDR3 spans 14 residues. Germline V gene lookup returns CDR1 SGHNT and CDR2 YYREEE (reference sequence). V shed 0 bases and J shed 5 bases, with 12 bases lying between them. As DNA, the CDR3 is TGTGCCAGCAGCTTGGGACGAGTCCGGGACGAGCAGTACTTC. Protein: CASSLGRVRDEQYF.

The chain couples TRBV6-1 to TRBJ2-5, with 7 positions matching TRBD2. Germline CDR1 is MNHNS and CDR2 is SASEGT. Germline trimming cut 2 bases from V and 4 bases from J; bases unmatched to any gene: 7. The CDR3 spans 15 residues. The CDR3 sequence: CASSERSGWGETQYF. The CDR3 region has the DNA TGTGCCAGCAGTGAACGTAGCGGGTGGGGAGAGACCCAGTACTTC.

The count of this clone is one. This chain connects TRBV19 to TRBJ1-5, with no clear D. The CDR3 loop spans 15 amino acids. V was shortened by 6 bases and J by 0 bases, with 12 bases between the two germline ends. The germline V gene has CDR1 LNHDA and CDR2 SQIVND (reference sequence). The CDR3 reads CASRDQGVSNQPQHF. The CDR3 coding sequence is TGTGCCAGTAGGGATCAAGGAGTTAGCAATCAGCCCCAGCATTTT.

The gene calls are TRBV4-3 and TRBJ2-1; D is unclear. The CDR3 runs 16 residues. Looked up from germline, CDR1 is LGHNA and CDR2 is YSLEER. Trimming stripped 4 bases from V and 4 bases from J, with 17 bases between. Here the CDR3 reads CASSPGVSETYNEQFF. CDR3 nucleotide sequence: TGCGCCAGCAGCCCCGGAGTGAGCGAAACATACAATGAGCAGTTCTTC.

This chain uses TRBV5-8 with TRBJ2-1, with no clear D. The CDR3 is 15 amino acids. Germline V lookup: CDR1 SGHTS, CDR2 YDEGEE. Deletions cut 0 bases from V and 1 base from J, with 8 bases between. The CDR3 DNA reads as TGTGCCAGCAGCTTGGCACAGCAGTCCTACAATGAGCAGTTCTTC. Residues: CASSLAQQSYNEQFF.

The rearrangement links TRBV4-1 to TRBJ1-3, with 8 bases matching TRBD1. V gave up 1 base and J gave up 4 bases; unmatched junction bases: 6. CDR1 is MGHRA and CDR2 is YSYEKL in the germline V gene. This CDR3 spans 16 amino acids. The CDR3 coding sequence is TGCGCCAGCAGCCAAGCAAAGGGGGACAGGGGAAACACCATATATTTT. Residues: CASSQAKGDRGNTIYF.

This chain joins TRBV6-6 and TRBJ2-7; the match to TRBD1 covers 7 bases. With V trimmed by 4 bases and J by 1 base, 4 bases remained unmatched. Per the germline V gene, CDR1 is MNHNY and CDR2 is SVGAGI (reference sequence). The CDR3 spans 14 residues. The chain's CDR3 is CASSFTQGSYEQYF. The CDR3 DNA follows: TGTGCCAGCAGTTTTACACAGGGGTCCTACGAGCAGTACTTC.

The chain uses TRBV2 and TRBJ2-2; tentatively, D is TRBD1 (5 bases). Per germline, CDR1 SNHLY and CDR2 FYNNEI. V lost 7 bases, J lost 0 bases, and 12 bases lay in between. This CDR3 has 15 residues. The CDR3 DNA reads as TGTGCCAGCACGCCGGGCAGGGCGAACACCGGGGAGCTGTTTTTT. Encoded protein: CASTPGRANTGELFF.

The chain carries TRBV6-1 and TRBJ2-7; D ambiguous. Trimming took 0 bases from V and 5 from J, leaving 5 bases between them. Germline values: CDR1 MNHNS, CDR2 SASEGT. This CDR3 comprises 12 residues. The CDR3 bases are TGTGCCAGCAGTGAAGCGGAGAACGAGCAGTACGTC. This encodes CASSEAENEQYV.

V and J are TRBV10-2 and TRBJ2-3; tentatively, D is TRBD1 (6 bases). V dropped 8 bases and J dropped 0 bases, with 15 bases sitting between them. The CDR3 loop spans 15 amino acids. Germline V gives CDR1 WSHSY, CDR2 SAAADI. Written as DNA, the CDR3 is TGCGCCAGCCTCGAGCCAGGGGCAAGCACAGATACGCAGTATTTT. Translated: CASLEPGASTDTQYF.

The CDR3 bases are TGTGCCAGCAGTGAATCCCCTGGACAGGGGTATTATGAAGCTTTCTTT. This translates into CASSESPGQGYYEAFF. The rearrangement uses TRBV25-1 and TRBJ1-1, with 9 nucleotides matching TRBD1. The CDR3 extends over 16 amino acids. The V gene end was trimmed by 1 base and the J gene end by 7 bases; junction bases not matched to a gene: 10. The germline V gene encodes CDR1 MGHDK and CDR2 SYGVNS. The full variable domain, completed using reference TRBV25-1 and TRBJ1-1, is EADIYQTPRYLVIGTGKKITLECSQTMGHDKMYWYQQDPGMELHLIHYSYGVNSTEKGDLSSESTVSRIRTEHFPLTLESARPSHTSQYLCASSESPGQGYYEAFFGQGTRLTVV.

V is TRBV7-9 and J is TRBJ1-4, with 8 bases matching TRBD1. Germline CDR1 and CDR2: SEHNR and FQNEAQ (reference sequence). The V segment lost 2 bases and the J segment 10 bases; nucleotides outside the gene matches: 15. The CDR3 loop spans 17 amino acids. The CDR3 region is CASSLYPGGENPAKLFF. The CDR3 DNA sequence: TGTGCCAGCAGCTTATACCCAGGGGGCGAAAACCCTGCAAAACTGTTTTTT.

This clone was seen a single time. V and J are TRBV6-1 and TRBJ1-2; the D gene is possibly TRBD1 (5 bases). Germline lookup yields CDR1 MNHNS and CDR2 SASEGT. Trimming left V 5 bases short and J 4 bases short, with 14 bases between. The CDR3 covers 14 residues. The CDR3 DNA reads TGTGCCAGCAGTCATGACAGCAAGTTCTATGGCTACACCTTC. This gives the protein CASSHDSKFYGYTF.

DNA of the CDR3: TGTGCCAGCAGTTACGGGGCGATCTCTGGAAACACCATATATTTT. Translated, it gives CASSYGAISGNTIYF. The chain combines TRBV6-5 with TRBJ1-3; tentative D call: TRBD1 (5 bases). The CDR3 covers 15 residues. The V gene lost 2 bases and the J gene lost 0 bases, with 8 bases spanning the gap. The germline gives CDR1 MNHEY, CDR2 SVGAGI.

This chain connects TRBV5-6 to TRBJ1-2, with 10 positions matching TRBD1. CDR1 SGHDT and CDR2 YYEEEE come from the germline V gene. The CDR3 is 15 amino acids. V trimming: 4 bases; J trimming: 0 bases; junction bases outside the gene matches: 3. CDR3 sequence: CASSAGTGANYGYTF. Written as DNA, the CDR3 is TGTGCCAGCAGCGCCGGGACAGGGGCTAACTATGGCTACACCTTC.

The chain combines TRBV5-4 with TRBJ2-3, with D unresolved. The V and J ends lost 2 bases and 1 base respectively, with 17 bases between them. CDR3 length: 17 residues. From germline, CDR1 is SGHNT and CDR2 YYREEE (reference sequence). The CDR3 spells CASSLSMSSSGTDTQYF. In nucleotides, the CDR3 is TGTGCCAGCAGCTTAAGTATGAGCTCCTCCGGCACAGATACGCAGTATTTT.

This rearrangement joins TRBV5-4 to TRBJ1-1, with a possible D match to TRBD1 (6 bases). With 1 base removed from V and 3 bases from J, the gap between germline ends came to 10 bases. CDR1 SGHNT and CDR2 YYREEE come from the germline V gene (reference sequence). This CDR3 has 14 amino acids. Written as DNA, the CDR3 is TGTGCCAGCAGCTTGATGGGGGCTGACACTGAAGCTTTCTTT. Translation: CASSLMGADTEAFF.

The J gene is TRBJ2-3, the V gene TRBV7-7; TRBD2 matches 7 bases. Trimming took 2 bases from V and 1 from J; bases not matched to a gene: 12. Germline values: CDR1 SSHAT, CDR2 FNYEAQ (reference sequence). The CDR3 consists of 18 residues. The DNA of the CDR3 is TGTGCCAGCAGCTTATCACCAACAGCGGGATTAGGCACAGATACGCAGTATTTT. Protein product: CASSLSPTAGLGTDTQYF.

CDR3 bases: TGTGCCAGCAGCTTGACTAGCTCCACAGACAACAATGAGCAGTTCTTC. Amino acids: CASSLTSSTDNNEQFF. The chain has TRBV9 and TRBJ2-1; 7 bases are a match to TRBD2. This CDR3 comprises 16 residues. V gave up 4 bases and J gave up 5 bases; unmatched junction bases: 12. The germline V gene has CDR1 SGDLS and CDR2 YYNGEE.